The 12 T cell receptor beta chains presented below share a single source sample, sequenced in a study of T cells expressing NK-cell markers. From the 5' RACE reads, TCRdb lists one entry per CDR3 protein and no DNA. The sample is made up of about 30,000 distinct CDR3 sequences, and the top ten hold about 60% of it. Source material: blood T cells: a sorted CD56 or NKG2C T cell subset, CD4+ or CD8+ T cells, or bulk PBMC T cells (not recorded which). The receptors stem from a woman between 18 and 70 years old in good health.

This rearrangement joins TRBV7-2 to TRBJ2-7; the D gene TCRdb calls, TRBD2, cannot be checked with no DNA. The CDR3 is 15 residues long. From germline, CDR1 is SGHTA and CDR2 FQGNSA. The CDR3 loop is CASSPRSGSNYEQYF.

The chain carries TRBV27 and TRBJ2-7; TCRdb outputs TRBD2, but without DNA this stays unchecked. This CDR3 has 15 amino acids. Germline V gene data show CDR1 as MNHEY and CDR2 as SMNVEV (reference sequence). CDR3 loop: CASSFIAGVHYEQYF.

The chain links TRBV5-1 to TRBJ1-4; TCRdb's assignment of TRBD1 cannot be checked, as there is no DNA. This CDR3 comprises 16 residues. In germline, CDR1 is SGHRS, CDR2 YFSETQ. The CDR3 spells CASSSTGLGANEKLFF.

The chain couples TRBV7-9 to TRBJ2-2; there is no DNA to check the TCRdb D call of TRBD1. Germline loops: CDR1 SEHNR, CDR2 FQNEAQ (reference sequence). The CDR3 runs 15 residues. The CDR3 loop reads CASITTAPGRGELFF.

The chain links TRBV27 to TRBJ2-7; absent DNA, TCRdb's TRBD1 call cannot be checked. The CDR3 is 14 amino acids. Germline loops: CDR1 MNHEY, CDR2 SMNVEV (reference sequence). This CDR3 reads CASRTGTGPYEQYF.

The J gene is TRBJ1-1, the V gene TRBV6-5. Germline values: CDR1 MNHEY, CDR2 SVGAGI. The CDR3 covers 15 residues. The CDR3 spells CASSYSWTANTEAFF.

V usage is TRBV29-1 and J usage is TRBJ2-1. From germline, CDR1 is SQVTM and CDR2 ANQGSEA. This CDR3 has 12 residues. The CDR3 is CSVVANSGLKFF.

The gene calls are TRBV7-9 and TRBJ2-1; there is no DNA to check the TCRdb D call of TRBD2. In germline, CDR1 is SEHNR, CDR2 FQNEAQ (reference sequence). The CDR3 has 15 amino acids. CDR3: CASSPPAGAYNEQFF. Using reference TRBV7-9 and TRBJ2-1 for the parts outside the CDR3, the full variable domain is DTGVSQNPRHKITKRGQNVTFRCDPISEHNRLYWYRQTLGQGPEFLTYFQNEAQLEKSRLLSDRFSAERPKGSFSTLEIQRTEQGDSAMYLCASSPPAGAYNEQFFGPGTRLTVL.

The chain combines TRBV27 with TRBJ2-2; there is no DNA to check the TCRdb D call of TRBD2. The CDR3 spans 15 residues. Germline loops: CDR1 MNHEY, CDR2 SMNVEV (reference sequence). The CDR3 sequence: CASRSERSNTGELFF.

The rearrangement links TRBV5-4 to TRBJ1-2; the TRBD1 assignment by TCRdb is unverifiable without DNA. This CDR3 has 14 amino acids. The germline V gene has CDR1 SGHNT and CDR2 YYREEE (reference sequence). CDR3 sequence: CASRRTGGRSGYTF.

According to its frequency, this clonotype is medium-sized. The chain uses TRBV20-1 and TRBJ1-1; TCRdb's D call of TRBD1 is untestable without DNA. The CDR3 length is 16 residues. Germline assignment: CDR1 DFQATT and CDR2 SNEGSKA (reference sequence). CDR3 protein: CSARWEPPFMNTEAFF.

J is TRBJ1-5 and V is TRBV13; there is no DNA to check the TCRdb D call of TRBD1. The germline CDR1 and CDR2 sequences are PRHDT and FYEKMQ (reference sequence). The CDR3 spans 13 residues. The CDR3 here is CASGEGGNQPQHF.